A single sample is the source of the 26 T cell receptor beta chains below, sequenced in a study of PD-1 blockade in mismatch repair-deficient tumors. The repertoire was sequenced with immunoSEQ multiplex PCR; TCRdb's copy has only in-frame clones and lacks some. The table has around 120,000 clones, 86% seen once. Here the sequenced sample was peripheral blood, taken 44 weeks after starting pembrolizumab. The receptors were sampled from an adult with mismatch repair-deficient cancer.

This chain's CDR3 is CASSPGLAGVGSYNEQFF. For the CDR3, the DNA is TGTGCCAGCAGCCCGGGACTAGCGGGAGTTGGTTCCTACAATGAGCAGTTCTTC. The chain links TRBV4-2 to TRBJ2-1, with 14 positions matching TRBD2. V lost 4 bases, J lost 1 base, and 6 bases stayed unmatched. This CDR3 comprises 18 residues. Looked up from germline, CDR1 is LGHNA and CDR2 is YNFKEQ.

The CDR3 nucleotides read TGCGCCAGCAGAGACTCAGATTACTACGAGCAGTACTTC. Protein sequence: CASRDSDYYEQYF. V and J are TRBV10-2 and TRBJ2-7; D unresolved. The CDR3 has 13 amino acids. Trimming stripped 6 bases from V and 3 bases from J, with 12 bases between. The germline V gene has CDR1 WSHSY and CDR2 SAAADI.

This chain joins TRBV4-3 and TRBJ1-2; a possible D gene is TRBD1 (5 bases). The V gene's germline CDR1 is LGHNA and CDR2 YSLEER. Between the trimmed V and J ends, which lost 1 base and 8 bases, there was a span of 14 bases. The CDR3 runs to 14 residues. The CDR3 loop is CASSQGSGRKGYTF. The CDR3 DNA follows: TGCGCCAGCAGCCAAGGTTCGGGGCGTAAGGGCTACACCTTC.

The chain has TRBV5-8 and TRBJ2-5, with 11 bases matching TRBD1. The CDR3 length is 15 residues. Germline assignment: CDR1 SGHTS and CDR2 YDEGEE. Trimming removed 2 bases from V and 1 base from J; junction bases left unmatched: 1. The DNA of the CDR3 is TGTGCCAGCAGCTTAGGGACAGGGGGCCAAGAGACCCAGTACTTC. Its protein is CASSLGTGGQETQYF.

The CDR3 region has the DNA TGTGCCAGCACCCCGCGACTAGATTACAATGAGCAGTTCTTC. Translated, it gives CASTPRLDYNEQFF. The rearrangement uses TRBV2 and TRBJ2-1; possibly TRBD2 for D (6 bases). The CDR3 consists of 14 residues. Germline lookup yields CDR1 SNHLY and CDR2 FYNNEI. Trimming removed 7 bases at V and 4 bases at J, with 14 bases between.

The chain combines TRBV27 with TRBJ2-1; D perhaps matches TRBD1 (6 bases). The length of the CDR3 is 12 residues. Germline assignment: CDR1 MNHEY and CDR2 SMNVEV (reference sequence). V lost 3 bases and J lost 11, with 11 bases in between. CDR3 protein: CASSFGRGKQFF. CDR3 in DNA: TGTGCCAGCAGTTTCGGTAGGGGGAAGCAGTTCTTC.

This clone was detected once. The chain links TRBV6-5 to TRBJ2-2, with 10 nucleotides matching TRBD2. With 2 bases clipped from V and 6 bases from J, the junction kept 3 bases outside the gene matches. From germline, CDR1 is MNHEY and CDR2 SVGAGI. CDR3 length: 15 amino acids. CDR3 sequence: CASSYLAGVPGELFF. The CDR3, as DNA: TGTGCCAGCAGTTACCTAGCGGGAGTCCCCGGGGAGCTGTTTTTT.

The chain employs TRBV11-3 and TRBJ2-1, with TRBD2 identical over 13 bases. The CDR3 is made up of 16 amino acids. Germline V gene data show CDR1 as SGHNT and CDR2 as YENEEA. V dropped 5 bases and J dropped 6; count of bases not matched to a gene: 7. The CDR3 DNA sequence: TGTGCCAGCAGCCTAAGGTGGACTAGCGGGAGCAATGAGCAGTTCTTC. Translated: CASSLRWTSGSNEQFF.

The count of this clone is one. CDR3 residues: CASSQGVGGTYEQYF. CDR3 coding DNA: TGCGCCAGCAGCCAAGGGGTAGGGGGAACCTACGAGCAGTACTTC. The J gene is TRBJ2-7, the V gene TRBV4-3, with a possible D match to TRBD1 (6 bases). The length of the CDR3 is 15 residues. The V end lost 1 base, the J end lost 2 bases, and 12 bases lay between the germline ends. Per the germline V gene, CDR1 is LGHNA and CDR2 is YSLEER.

The CDR3 here is CASSQVGTDTQYF. Written as DNA, the CDR3 is TGTGCCAGCAGCCAAGTTGGTACAGATACGCAGTATTTT. The chain carries TRBV5-6 and TRBJ2-3; D remains ambiguous. V was clipped by 4 bases and J by 3 bases, with 9 bases between them. CDR1 and CDR2 from the germline V gene are SGHDT and YYEEEE. The CDR3 is made up of 13 amino acids.

This clone was counted a few times. V and J are TRBV7-2 and TRBJ2-3, with D unresolved. Per the germline V gene, CDR1 is SGHTA and CDR2 is FQGNSA. Trimming shortened V by 4 bases and J by 3 bases, and 14 bases separated the two germline ends. This CDR3 has 15 residues. CDR3 residues: CASSSSLQTTDTQYF. As DNA, the CDR3 is TGTGCCAGCAGCTCCTCTCTACAGACTACAGATACGCAGTATTTT.

The chain has TRBV30 and TRBJ1-5; D is unclear. This CDR3 is 15 amino acids long. Trimming shortened V by 5 bases and J by 0 bases, and 14 bases separated the two germline ends. In germline, CDR1 is GTSNPN, CDR2 SVGIG (reference sequence). The CDR3 DNA reads as TGTGCCTGGGGGTCCGGGGTGGTTAGCAATCAGCCCCAGCATTTT. Encoded protein: CAWGSGVVSNQPQHF.

The chain uses TRBV10-2 and TRBJ2-2, with 9 bases matching TRBD2. The CDR3 runs 14 residues. Trimming at V came to 10 bases and at J to 8 bases, leaving 11 bases not matched to a gene. Germline V CDR1 and CDR2: WSHSY, SAAADI. The CDR3 protein is CATSASGKGGELFF. In nucleotides, the CDR3 is TGCGCCACCTCGGCTAGCGGGAAAGGGGGGGAGCTGTTTTTT.

This chain joins TRBV7-9 and TRBJ2-5; D not certain. CDR1 and CDR2 (germline): SEHNR, FQNEAQ (reference sequence). CDR3 length: 13 residues. The V end was cut by 1 base, the J end by 5 bases, with 8 bases between. CDR3 coding DNA: TGTGCCAGCAGCTTAGGGACGCGGGAGACCCAGTACTTC. Its translation is CASSLGTRETQYF.

This chain connects TRBV11-2 to TRBJ2-1; D gene uncertain. Deletions cut 2 bases from V and 7 bases from J, with 12 bases between. Germline lookup yields CDR1 SGHAT and CDR2 FQNNGV. The CDR3 extends over 14 amino acids. In DNA form, the CDR3 reads TGTGCCAGCAGCTTATTACGCGACCTAAATGAGCAGTTCTTC. Translation gives CASSLLRDLNEQFF.

This clone occurred a few times. The J gene is TRBJ1-2, the V gene TRBV5-6; tentative D call: TRBD1 (5 bases). In germline, CDR1 is SGHDT, CDR2 YYEEEE. The CDR3 is 14 residues long. Trimming shortened V by 2 bases and J by 2 bases, and 10 bases separated the two germline ends. CDR3 residues: CASSFVGTNYGYTF. CDR3 sequence (DNA): TGTGCCAGCAGCTTCGTTGGGACCAACTATGGCTACACCTTC.

This clone was observed a few times. One junction end does not reproduce the germline sequence, and a read error may be involved. The V gene is TRBV7-7, the J gene TRBJ2-7, with TRBD1 identical over 11 bases. Per germline, CDR1 SSHAT and CDR2 FNYEAQ (reference sequence). This CDR3 has 13 amino acids. CDR3 region: CASSFGQGAEQYF. The CDR3 nucleotides are TGTGCTAGCAGCTTCGGACAGGGGGCCGAGCAGTACTTC.

The chain combines TRBV4-1 with TRBJ2-7; either TRBD1 or TRBD2 may fit D (5 bases each). Germline CDR1 and CDR2: MGHRA and YSYEKL. There are 14 residues in the CDR3. Between the trimmed V and J ends, which lost 6 bases and 1 base, there was a span of 13 bases. The DNA of the CDR3 is TGCGCCAGCAGGTTCCGGGACGATTCCTACGAGCAGTACTTC. Its protein product is CASRFRDDSYEQYF.

This chain joins TRBV13 and TRBJ2-5; 11 bases map to TRBD2. CDR3 length: 16 amino acids. The V segment lost 3 bases and the J segment 2 bases; nucleotides outside the gene matches: 5. Germline CDR1 is PRHDT and CDR2 is FYEKMQ (reference sequence). The CDR3 bases are TGTGCCAGCAGCTTGAGGACTAGCGGGCAGCAAGAGACCCAGTACTTC. This codes for CASSLRTSGQQETQYF.

This chain connects TRBV6-4 to TRBJ2-3; 10 bases align to TRBD1. V dropped 2 bases and J dropped 2; count of bases not matched to a gene: 1. Germline V gene data show CDR1 as MRHNA and CDR2 as SNTAGT. CDR3 length: 15 amino acids. CDR3 region: CASSDGTGDTDTQYF. The CDR3 bases are TGTGCCAGCAGTGACGGGACAGGGGACACAGATACGCAGTATTTT.

V usage is TRBV15 and J usage is TRBJ2-4; D is possibly TRBD2 (5 bases). With 3 bases removed from V and 1 base from J, the gap between germline ends came to 13 bases. This CDR3 comprises 16 residues. Germline lookup yields CDR1 LNHNV and CDR2 YYDKDF (reference sequence). Here the CDR3 reads CATSSPHGVAKNIQYF. Here the CDR3 DNA reads TGTGCCACCAGCAGCCCCCACGGGGTTGCCAAAAACATTCAGTACTTC.

The chain couples TRBV12-1 to TRBJ2-7; TRBD1, the table's D call, lacks a check against the DNA. TRBV12-1 constitutes a pseudogene. CDR3 size: 14 residues. The DNA for the CDR3 is TGTGCCAGCAGCTTGGGACAGGGGGCGGCCGAGCAGTACTTC. This codes for CASSLGQGAAEQYF.

The CDR3 loop reads CASSSYLGDGETQYF. The CDR3 DNA reads as TGCGCCAGCAGCTCCTATTTGGGGGACGGGGAGACCCAGTACTTC. V is TRBV5-1 and J is TRBJ2-5, with D possibly called TRBD1 or TRBD2 (5 bases each). Trimming removed 3 bases from V and 5 bases from J, with 17 bases in between. Per the germline V gene, CDR1 is SGHRS and CDR2 is YFSETQ. The CDR3 has 15 amino acids.

The chain joins TRBV28 to TRBJ2-1; tentatively, D is TRBD1 (6 bases). Germline CDR1 is MDHEN and CDR2 is SYDVKM. This CDR3 contains 15 residues. Trimming removed 1 base from V and 10 bases from J, with 17 bases in between. CDR3 amino acids: CASSLFRGSFWEQFF. The CDR3 bases are TGTGCCAGCAGTTTATTTAGGGGGAGTTTCTGGGAGCAGTTCTTC.

A few counts support this clone. The chain joins TRBV14 to TRBJ1-2; D unresolved. Looked up from germline, CDR1 is SGHDN and CDR2 is FVKESK. Trimming shortened V by 5 bases and J by 8 bases, and 18 bases separated the two germline ends. The CDR3 is 14 residues long. Here the CDR3 DNA reads TGTGCCAGCAGCACCCTGGGCAGTCCTCGGGGCTACACCTTC. It encodes CASSTLGSPRGYTF.

This chain connects TRBV6-5 to TRBJ1-5; TRBD1 aligns across 8 bases. There are 14 residues in the CDR3. J was trimmed by 2 bases and V by 4 bases; bases with no gene match: 1. In germline, CDR1 is MNHEY, CDR2 SVGAGI. As DNA, the CDR3 is TGTGCCAGCAGTTTGACAGGGGGCAATCAGCCCCAGCATTTT. Amino acid sequence: CASSLTGGNQPQHF.